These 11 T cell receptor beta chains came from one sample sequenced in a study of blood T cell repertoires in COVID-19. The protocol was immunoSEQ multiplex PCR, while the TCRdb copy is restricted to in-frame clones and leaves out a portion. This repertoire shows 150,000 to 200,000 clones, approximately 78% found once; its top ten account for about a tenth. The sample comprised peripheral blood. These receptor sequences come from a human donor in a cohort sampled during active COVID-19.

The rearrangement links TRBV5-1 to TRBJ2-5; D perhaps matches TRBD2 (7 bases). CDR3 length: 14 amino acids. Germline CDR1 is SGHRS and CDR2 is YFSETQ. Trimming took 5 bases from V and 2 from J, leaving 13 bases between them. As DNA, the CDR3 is TGCGCCAGCAGGCCCGGGGGGCAGCAAGAGACCCAGTACTTC. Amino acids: CASRPGGQQETQYF. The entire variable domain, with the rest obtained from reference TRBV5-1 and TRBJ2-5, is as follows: KAGVTQTPRYLIKTRGQQVTLSCSPISGHRSVSWYQQTPGQGLQFLFEYFSETQRNKGNFPGRFSGRQFSNSRSEMNVSTLELGDSALYLCASRPGGQQETQYFGPGTRLLVL.

The DNA for the CDR3 is TGTGCCAGCAGCCCGGTTACGGGCTACACCTTC. Protein product: CASSPVTGYTF. J is TRBJ1-2 and V is TRBV7-2; D uncertain. Germline V gives CDR1 SGHTA, CDR2 FQGNSA. V gave up 5 bases and J gave up 8 bases, with 9 bases separating them. The CDR3 contains 11 residues.

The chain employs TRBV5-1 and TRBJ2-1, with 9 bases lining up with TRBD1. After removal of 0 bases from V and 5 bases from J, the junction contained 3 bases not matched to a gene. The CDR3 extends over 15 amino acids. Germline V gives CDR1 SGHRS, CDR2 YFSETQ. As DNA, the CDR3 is TGCGCCAGCAGCTTGGTTGGGACAGGGAACAATGAGCAGTTCTTC. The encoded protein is CASSLVGTGNNEQFF.

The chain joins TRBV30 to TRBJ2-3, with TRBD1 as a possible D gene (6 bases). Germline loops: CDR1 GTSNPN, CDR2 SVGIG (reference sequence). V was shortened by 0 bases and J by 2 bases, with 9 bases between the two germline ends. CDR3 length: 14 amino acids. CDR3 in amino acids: CAWSVLGATDTQYF. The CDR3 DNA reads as TGTGCCTGGAGTGTACTGGGGGCCACAGATACGCAGTATTTT.

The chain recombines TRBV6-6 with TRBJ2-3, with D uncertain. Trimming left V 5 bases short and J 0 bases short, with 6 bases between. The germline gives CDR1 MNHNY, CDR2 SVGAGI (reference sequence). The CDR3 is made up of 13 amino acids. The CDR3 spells CASSRLSTDTQYF. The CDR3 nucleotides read TGTGCCAGCAGTCGACTCAGCACAGATACGCAGTATTTT.

CDR3 loop: CASSSSVAGGRGTQYF. The CDR3 bases are TGTGCCAGCAGTTCGTCGGTGGCGGGAGGCCGGGGTACGCAGTATTTT. The chain couples TRBV28 to TRBJ2-3; 8 bases fit TRBD2. CDR3 length: 16 residues. The V gene end was trimmed by 4 bases and the J gene end by 8 bases; junction bases not matched to a gene: 14. CDR1 MDHEN and CDR2 SYDVKM come from the germline V gene.

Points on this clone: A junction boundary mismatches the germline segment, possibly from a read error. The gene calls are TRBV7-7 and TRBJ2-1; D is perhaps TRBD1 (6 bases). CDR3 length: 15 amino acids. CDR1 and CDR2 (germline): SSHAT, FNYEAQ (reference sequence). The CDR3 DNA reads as TGTGCTAGCAGCCAAGCTAGGACAGCCAGCAATGAGCAGTTCTTC. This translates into CASSQARTASNEQFF.

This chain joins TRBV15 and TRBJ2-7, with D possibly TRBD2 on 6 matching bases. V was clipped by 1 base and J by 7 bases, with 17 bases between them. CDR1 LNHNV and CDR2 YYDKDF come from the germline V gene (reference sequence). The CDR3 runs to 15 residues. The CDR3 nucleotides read TGTGCCACCAGCAGAGCCTTGACAGCCGGAGGGGAGCAGTACTTC. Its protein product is CATSRALTAGGEQYF.

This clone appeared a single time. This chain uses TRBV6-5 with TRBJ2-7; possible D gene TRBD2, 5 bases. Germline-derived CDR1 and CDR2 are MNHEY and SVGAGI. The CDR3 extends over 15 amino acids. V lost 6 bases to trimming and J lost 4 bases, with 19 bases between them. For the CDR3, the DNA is TGTGCCAGCAGATACCGACGGGAAGGCGGGTACGAGCAGTACTTC. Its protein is CASRYRREGGYEQYF.

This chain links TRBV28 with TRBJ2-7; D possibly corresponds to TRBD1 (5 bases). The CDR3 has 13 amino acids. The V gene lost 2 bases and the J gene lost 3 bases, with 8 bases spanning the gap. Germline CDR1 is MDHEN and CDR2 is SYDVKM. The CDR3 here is CASSLGRVYEQYF. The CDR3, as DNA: TGTGCCAGCAGTTTAGGCAGGGTCTACGAGCAGTACTTC.

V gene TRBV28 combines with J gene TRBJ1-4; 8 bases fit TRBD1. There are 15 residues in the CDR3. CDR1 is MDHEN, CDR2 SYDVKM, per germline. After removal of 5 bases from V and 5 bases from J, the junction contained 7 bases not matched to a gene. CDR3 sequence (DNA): TGTGCCAGCAGTGGAAGGACAGGGTACAATGAAAAACTGTTTTTT. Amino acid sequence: CASSGRTGYNEKLFF.